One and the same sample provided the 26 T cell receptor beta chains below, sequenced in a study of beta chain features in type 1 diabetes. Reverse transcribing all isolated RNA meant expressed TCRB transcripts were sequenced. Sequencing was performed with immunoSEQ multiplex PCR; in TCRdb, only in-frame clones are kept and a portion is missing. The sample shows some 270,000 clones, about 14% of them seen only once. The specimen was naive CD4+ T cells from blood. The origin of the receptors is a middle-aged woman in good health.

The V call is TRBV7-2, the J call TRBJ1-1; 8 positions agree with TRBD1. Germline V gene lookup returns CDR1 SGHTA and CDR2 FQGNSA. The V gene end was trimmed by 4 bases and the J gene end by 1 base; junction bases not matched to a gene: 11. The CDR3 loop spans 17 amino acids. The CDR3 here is CASSYRFRQGRNTEAFF. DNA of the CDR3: TGTGCCAGCAGCTACCGCTTCCGACAGGGGCGGAACACTGAAGCTTTCTTT.

The CDR3 sequence: CASSKDRVTDTQYF. The DNA for the CDR3 is TGTGCCAGCAGCAAGGACAGGGTGACAGATACGCAGTATTTT. This rearrangement joins TRBV5-4 to TRBJ2-3; TRBD1 matches at 8 bases. This CDR3 has 14 amino acids. Germline CDR1 is SGHNT and CDR2 is YYREEE (reference sequence). V lost 4 bases, J lost 3 bases, and 4 bases stayed unmatched.

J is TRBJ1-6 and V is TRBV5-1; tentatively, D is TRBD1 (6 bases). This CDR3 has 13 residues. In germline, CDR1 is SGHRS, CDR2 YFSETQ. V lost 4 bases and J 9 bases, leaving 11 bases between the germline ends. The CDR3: CASSPGDGSPLHF. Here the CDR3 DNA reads TGCGCCAGCAGCCCAGGGGACGGTTCACCCCTCCACTTT.

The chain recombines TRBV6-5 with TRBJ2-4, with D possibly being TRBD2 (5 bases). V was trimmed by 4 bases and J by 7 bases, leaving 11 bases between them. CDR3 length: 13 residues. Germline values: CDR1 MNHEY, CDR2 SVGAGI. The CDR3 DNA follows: TGTGCCAGCAGTTGGCACAGAGGGAACATTCAGTACTTC. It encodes CASSWHRGNIQYF.

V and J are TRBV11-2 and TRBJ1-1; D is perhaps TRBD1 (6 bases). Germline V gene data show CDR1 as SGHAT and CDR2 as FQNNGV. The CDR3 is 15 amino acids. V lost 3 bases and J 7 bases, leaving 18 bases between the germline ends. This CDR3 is CASSFRTEKLVEAFF. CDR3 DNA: TGTGCCAGCAGCTTCCGGACAGAGAAACTGGTTGAAGCTTTCTTT.

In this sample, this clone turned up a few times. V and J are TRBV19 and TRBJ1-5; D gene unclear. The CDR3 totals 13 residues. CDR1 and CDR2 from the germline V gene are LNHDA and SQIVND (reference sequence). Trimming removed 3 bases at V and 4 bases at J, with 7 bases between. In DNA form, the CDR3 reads TGTGCCAGTAGTATTTTGCGGAATCAGCCCCAGCATTTT. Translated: CASSILRNQPQHF.

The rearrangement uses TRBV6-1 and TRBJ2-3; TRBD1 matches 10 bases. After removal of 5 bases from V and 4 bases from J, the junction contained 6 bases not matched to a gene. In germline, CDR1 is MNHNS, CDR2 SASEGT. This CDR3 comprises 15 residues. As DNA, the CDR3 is TGTGCCAGCAGTTCCGGGACAGGGGCCCCAGATACGCAGTATTTT. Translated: CASSSGTGAPDTQYF.

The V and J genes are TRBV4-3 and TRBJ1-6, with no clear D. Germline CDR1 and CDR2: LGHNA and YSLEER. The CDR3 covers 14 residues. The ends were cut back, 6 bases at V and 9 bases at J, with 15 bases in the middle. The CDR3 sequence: CASRRGVRGSPLHF. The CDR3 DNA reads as TGCGCCAGCAGACGCGGGGTTCGAGGTTCACCCCTCCACTTT.

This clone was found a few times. CDR3: CASSLTGGAANEQFF. The CDR3 nucleotides read TGTGCCAGCAGCTTGACAGGGGGGGCCGCCAATGAGCAGTTCTTC. The chain carries TRBV5-4 and TRBJ2-1; possibly TRBD1 for D (8 bases). Germline CDR1 reads SGHNT; CDR2 reads YYREEE (reference sequence). Between the trimmed V and J ends, which lost 1 base and 6 bases, there was a span of 14 bases. The CDR3 extends over 15 amino acids.

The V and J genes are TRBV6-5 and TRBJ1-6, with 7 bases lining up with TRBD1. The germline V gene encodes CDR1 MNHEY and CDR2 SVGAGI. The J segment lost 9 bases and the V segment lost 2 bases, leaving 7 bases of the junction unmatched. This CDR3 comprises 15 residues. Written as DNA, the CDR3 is TGTGCCAGCAGTTACCCGACGACAGGGCTTTCACCCCTCCACTTT. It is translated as CASSYPTTGLSPLHF.

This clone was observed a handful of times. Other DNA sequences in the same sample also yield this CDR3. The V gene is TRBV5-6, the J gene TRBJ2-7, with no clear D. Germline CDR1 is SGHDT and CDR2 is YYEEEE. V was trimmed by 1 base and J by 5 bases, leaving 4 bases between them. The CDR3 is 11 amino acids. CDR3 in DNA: TGTGCCAGCAGCTTGTTCAACGAGCAGTACTTC. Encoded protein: CASSLFNEQYF.

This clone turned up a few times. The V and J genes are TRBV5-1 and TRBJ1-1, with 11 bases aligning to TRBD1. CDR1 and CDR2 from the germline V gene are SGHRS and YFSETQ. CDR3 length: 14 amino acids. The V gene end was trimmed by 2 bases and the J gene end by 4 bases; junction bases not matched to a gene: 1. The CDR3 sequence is CASSFGTGGTEAFF. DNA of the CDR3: TGCGCCAGCAGCTTCGGGACAGGGGGCACTGAAGCTTTCTTT.

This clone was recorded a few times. CDR3 amino acids: CASSSRTSGGKLQETQYF. CDR3 nucleotide sequence: TGTGCCAGCAGCTCCCGGACTAGCGGGGGGAAACTGCAAGAGACCCAGTACTTC. This rearrangement joins TRBV11-2 to TRBJ2-5; TRBD2 matches 14 bases. This CDR3 has 18 amino acids. Germline V gene lookup returns CDR1 SGHAT and CDR2 FQNNGV. Losses at the gene ends were 4 bases for V and 2 bases for J; bases not matched to a gene: 9.

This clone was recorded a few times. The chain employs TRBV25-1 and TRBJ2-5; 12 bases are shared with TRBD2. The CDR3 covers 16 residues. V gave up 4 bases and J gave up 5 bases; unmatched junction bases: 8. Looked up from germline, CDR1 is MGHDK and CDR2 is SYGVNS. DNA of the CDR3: TGTGCCAGCAGTGTGACTAGCGGGGGTCTTTCTGAGACCCAGTACTTC. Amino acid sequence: CASSVTSGGLSETQYF.

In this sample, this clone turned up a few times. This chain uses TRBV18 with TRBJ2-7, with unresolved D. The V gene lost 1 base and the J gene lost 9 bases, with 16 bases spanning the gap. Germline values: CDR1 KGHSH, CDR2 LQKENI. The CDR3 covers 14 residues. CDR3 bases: TGTGCCAGCTCACCACAGGCAGACCTACGAGGGCAGTACTTC. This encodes CASSPQADLRGQYF.

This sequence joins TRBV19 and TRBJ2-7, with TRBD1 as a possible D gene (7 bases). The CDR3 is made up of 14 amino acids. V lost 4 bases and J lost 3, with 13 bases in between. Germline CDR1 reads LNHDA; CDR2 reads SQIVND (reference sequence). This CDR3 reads CASSTPGGIYEQYF. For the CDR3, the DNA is TGTGCCAGTAGTACGCCAGGGGGGATCTACGAGCAGTACTTC.

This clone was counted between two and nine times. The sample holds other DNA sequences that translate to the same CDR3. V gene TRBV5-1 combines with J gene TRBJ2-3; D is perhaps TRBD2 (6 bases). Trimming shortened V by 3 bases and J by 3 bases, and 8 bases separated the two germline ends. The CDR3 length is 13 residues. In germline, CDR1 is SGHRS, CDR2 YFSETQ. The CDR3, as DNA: TGCGCCAGCAGCTCCGGGAGTACAGATACGCAGTATTTT. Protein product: CASSSGSTDTQYF.

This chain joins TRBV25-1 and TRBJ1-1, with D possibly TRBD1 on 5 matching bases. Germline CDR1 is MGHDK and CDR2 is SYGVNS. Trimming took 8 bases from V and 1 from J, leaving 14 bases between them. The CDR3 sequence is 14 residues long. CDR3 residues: CASGGLGSNTEAFF. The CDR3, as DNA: TGTGCCAGCGGGGGGTTAGGATCGAACACTGAAGCTTTCTTT.

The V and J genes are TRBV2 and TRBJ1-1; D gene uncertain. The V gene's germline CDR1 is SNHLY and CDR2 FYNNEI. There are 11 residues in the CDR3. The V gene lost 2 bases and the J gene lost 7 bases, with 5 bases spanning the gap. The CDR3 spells CASSESLEAFF. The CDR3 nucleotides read TGTGCCAGCAGTGAAAGCCTTGAAGCTTTCTTT.

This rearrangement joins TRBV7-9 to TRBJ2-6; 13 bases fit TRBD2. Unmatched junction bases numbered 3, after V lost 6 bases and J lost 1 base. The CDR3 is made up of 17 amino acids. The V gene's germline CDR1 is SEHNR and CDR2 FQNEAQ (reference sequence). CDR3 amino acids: CASSRTSGGSGANVLTF. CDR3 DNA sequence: TGTGCCAGCAGTCGGACTAGCGGGGGATCTGGGGCCAACGTCCTGACTTTC.

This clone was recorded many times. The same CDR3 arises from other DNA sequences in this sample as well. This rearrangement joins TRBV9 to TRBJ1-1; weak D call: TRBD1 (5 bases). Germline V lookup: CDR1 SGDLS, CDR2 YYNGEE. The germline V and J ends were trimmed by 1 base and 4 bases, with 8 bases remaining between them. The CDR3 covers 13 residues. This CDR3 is CASSVRGGTEAFF. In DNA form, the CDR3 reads TGTGCCAGCAGCGTACGGGGGGGCACTGAAGCTTTCTTT.

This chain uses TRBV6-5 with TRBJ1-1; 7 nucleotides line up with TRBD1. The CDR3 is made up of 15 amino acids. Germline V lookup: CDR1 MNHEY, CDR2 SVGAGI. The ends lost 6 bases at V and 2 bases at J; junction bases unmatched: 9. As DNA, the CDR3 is TGTGCCAGCAGAACCCCCAGGGGGATTAACACTGAAGCTTTCTTT. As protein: CASRTPRGINTEAFF.

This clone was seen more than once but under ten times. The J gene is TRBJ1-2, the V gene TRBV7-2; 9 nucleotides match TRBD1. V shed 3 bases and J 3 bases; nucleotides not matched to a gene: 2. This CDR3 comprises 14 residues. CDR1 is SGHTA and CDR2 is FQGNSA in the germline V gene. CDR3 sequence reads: CASSLTGGDYGYTF. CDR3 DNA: TGTGCCAGCAGCTTGACAGGGGGGGACTATGGCTACACCTTC.

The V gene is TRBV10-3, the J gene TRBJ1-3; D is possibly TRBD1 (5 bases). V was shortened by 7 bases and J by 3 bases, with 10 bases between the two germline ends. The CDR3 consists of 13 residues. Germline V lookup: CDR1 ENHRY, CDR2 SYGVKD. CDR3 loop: CAIKTELGNTIYF. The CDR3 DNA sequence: TGTGCCATCAAGACAGAGCTTGGAAACACCATATATTTT.

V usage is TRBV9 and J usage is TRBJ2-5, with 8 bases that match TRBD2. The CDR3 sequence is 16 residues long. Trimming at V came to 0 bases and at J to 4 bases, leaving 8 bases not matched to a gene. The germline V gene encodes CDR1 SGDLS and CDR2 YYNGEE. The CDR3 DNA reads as TGTGCCAGCAGCGTAGGACTAGCGAGGCTATCAGAGACCCAGTACTTC. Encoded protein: CASSVGLARLSETQYF.

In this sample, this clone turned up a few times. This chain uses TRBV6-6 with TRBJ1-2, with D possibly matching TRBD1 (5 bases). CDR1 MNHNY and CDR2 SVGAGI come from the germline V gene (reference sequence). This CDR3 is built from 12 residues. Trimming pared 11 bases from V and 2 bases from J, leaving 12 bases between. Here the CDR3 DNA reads TGTGCCGGGGGGGTGGGGAACTATGGCTACACCTTC. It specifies CAGGVGNYGYTF.